This TCR beta chain was recovered during a study of shared clonotypes between healthy human individuals (dated by TCRdb to about 2020). Regarding the research as a whole: The cohort included a few men and a couple of women between 18 and 49 years of age. Per donor, three plates each were used for CD4 naive and CD4 memory, two for CD8 naive, and one for CD8 memory. To estimate repertoire size and how much clonotypes are shared between individuals, the study performed deep sequencing of blood TCR repertoires from roughly five healthy adults. To increase sequencing depth and limit assay-specific biases, TCR repertoire library preparation and sequencing were carried out by different laboratories using diverse techniques. Each donor's leukapheresis produced roughly between about 0.8 and 8.9 billion PBMCs.

Note on this clone: What this receptor recognizes is not known. Qualities for individual bases were not recorded, and no much larger clone is one base off.

For the CD8 naive samples, CD45RO-negative cells were positively selected for CCR7, yielding a CD45RA+CCR7+ population from which TemRA cells were excluded. The donors were healthy, HIV-negative adults who had no recently reported acute infections or vaccinations. Every donor was a Caucasian adult residing in Nashville, Tennessee, USA. After blood collection by leukapheresis, PBMCs were isolated using Ficoll-Histopaque density gradient centrifugation and then cryopreserved in the vapor phase of liquid nitrogen. Purity and quantity of every magnetically sorted T cell population were checked by analytical flow cytometry. Each sorted fraction had its genomic DNA isolated and then quantified by UV absorbance on a Nanodrop 2000c. TCR CDR3 regions were amplified from genomic DNA by multiplex PCR using the deep immunoSEQ assay. Genomic DNA extracted from each cell subset was distributed evenly over all wells of several immunoSEQ 96-well plates, and each plate served as one replicate. For sorted subsets, 200 to 250 ng genomic DNA, equal to about 30,000 T cell genomes, was loaded into each replicate PCR. Purified libraries were measured with a Qubit 3.0 fluorometer, size-checked on a Bioanalyzer 2100, and measured again with the KAPA Library Quantification kit. Every immunoSEQ 96-well plate was sequenced on a dedicated single-read 150-cycle Illumina NextSeq 550 flow cell. Per the authors' processing: The immunoSEQ output contained only junctional sequences without quality scores, so filtering could not match that applied to full-length reads. Sequences were annotated with PyIR, a Python wrapper for IgBLAST v1.9, using IMGT germline references to assign V/J genes and CDR3. Any read was removed if the V/J assignment was weak (E-value above 1e-6), the CDR3 was missing, or the read contained stop codons, out-of-frame junctions, or ambiguous translated residues. V3J clonotypes were defined as sequences sharing the same inferred V gene, J gene, and CDR3 amino acid sequence. To compute the percentage overlap between repertoires, the number of shared unique clonotypes was divided by the size of the smaller repertoire. Repertoire richness was assessed with RTK rarefaction, the Chao1 estimator, and Recon v2.1 estimates of unobserved clonotypes. For all TCRbeta clonotypes obtained by the gDNA method from four donors, generation probabilities were computed with OLGA. Drawn from immuneACCESS, this table holds only the in-frame rearrangements with V and J called that TCRdb kept. Clones are partly lost; checked studies trace under half to an unresolved V gene and leave the rest unexplained. That table gives V, J and clone size, and the DNA gave D and trimming. This sample gives about 700,000 clones in total; 90% to 95% of them show up just once. Of the sample, roughly 24% is held by the ten largest clones.

The CDR3 covers 14 residues, taking in both the cysteine and the phenylalanine. The kept DNA is CDR3 alone, 42 bases in frame from the first base. Sequences LNHDA (CDR1) and SQIVND (CDR2) are obtained from the germline V gene (reference sequence). Relative to germline, V is missing 1 base and J is missing 2 bases, with 2 bases of the junction outside any gene match. The full study reports these points: Only blood was sampled, and tissue TCR repertoires likely differ from those in blood. Based on pairwise subsampling, the degree of clonotype sharing among donors was expected to be affected by sequencing depth. Clonotypes shared by all four sorted-subset donors showed higher generation probabilities than non-shared clonotypes. Estimated clonotype richness was generally larger for naive than for memory subsets. When a few donors were compared, the shared fraction of clonotypes was about 5% for naive CD4, approximately 3.3% for naive CD8, more than 2% for memory CD4, and around 0.4% for memory CD8. Because the study included only a small number of donors, the genetic and exposure-history diversity represented was limited. Rarefaction of sorted-subset datasets indicated incomplete sequencing despite the large sequencing depth.

The clonotype originates from a man younger than 40 in good health. The sequenced sample was naive CD8+ T cells sorted from blood. Sample cell subset or site, as interpreted from the label and publication: CD45RA+CCR7+. The rearranged chain carries TRBV19 and TRBJ2-7; TRBD1 agrees with 7 junctional bases. CDR3 region: CASSIGGQTYEQYF. Read as DNA, the sequence is TGTGCCAGTAGTATAGGGGGACAGACCTACGAGCAGTACTTC.